The 23 T cell receptor beta chains below come from one sample, sequenced in a study of cytomegalovirus exposure and HLA in healthy donors (dated by TCRdb to the late 2010s). Library construction relied on the immunoSEQ multiplex PCR assay. For the multiplex PCR, a mixture combining 60 forward primers for TCR Vbeta segments and 13 reverse primers for TCR Jbeta segments was used. The immuneACCESS repertoire file appears here via TCRdb, limited to in-frame rearrangements. These files lack a portion of the clones; in checked studies, under half of the deficit traces to unresolved V genes, and the cause of the others is not known. Recorded for this sample are 150,000 to 200,000 clones; 70% to 80% of them occurred a single time. The biggest ten clones account for around 1.5% of the sample. The specimen sequenced was PBMCs. The receptors originated from a woman in her forties or fifties in good health and CMV-seronegative.

This CDR3 reads CASSLTRGTDTQYF. The CDR3 DNA is TGTGCCAGCAGCTTGACCCGGGGCACAGATACGCAGTATTTT. This chain joins TRBV7-8 and TRBJ2-3; D call uncertain. CDR3 size: 14 residues. V was cut by 3 bases and J by 1 base, with 8 bases left in between. Looked up from germline, CDR1 is SGHVS and CDR2 is FQNEAQ.

The V call is TRBV7-6, the J call TRBJ1-1, with 9 bases identical to TRBD1. CDR1 and CDR2 from the germline V gene are SGHVS and FNYEAQ. Germline trimming cut 5 bases from V and 5 bases from J; bases unmatched to any gene: 9. This CDR3 has 15 amino acids. The CDR3 spells CASSPGTGFGTEAFF. The CDR3, as DNA: TGTGCCAGCAGCCCCGGGACAGGGTTCGGGACTGAAGCTTTCTTT.

The CDR3 DNA follows: TGCGCCAGCAGCTTGGCCCTTAGTCCCGGGACTAGAAATGAGCAGTTCTTC. This codes for CASSLALSPGTRNEQFF. The chain is built from TRBV5-1 and TRBJ2-1; TRBD2 matches at 8 bases. CDR1 is SGHRS and CDR2 is YFSETQ in the germline V gene. The CDR3 extends over 17 amino acids. V trimming: 0 bases; J trimming: 7 bases; junction bases outside the gene matches: 12. Full variable domain (rest looked up from reference TRBV5-1 and TRBJ2-1): KAGVTQTPRYLIKTRGQQVTLSCSPISGHRSVSWYQQTPGQGLQFLFEYFSETQRNKGNFPGRFSGRQFSNSRSEMNVSTLELGDSALYLCASSLALSPGTRNEQFFGPGTRLTVL.

This chain's CDR3 is CASSYEGKTQYF. CDR3 DNA: TGTGCCAGCAGTTACGAGGGAAAGACCCAGTACTTC. The chain carries TRBV6-6 and TRBJ2-5, with D perhaps TRBD2 (5 bases). CDR1 is MNHNY, CDR2 SVGAGI, per germline (reference sequence). The CDR3 has 12 amino acids. V lost 2 bases to trimming and J lost 6 bases, with 7 bases between them.

The CDR3 coding sequence is TGCGCCAGCAGCTTGGGGACAGCGGCAACCTACAATGAGCAGTTCTTC. Amino acids: CASSLGTAATYNEQFF. The rearrangement links TRBV5-1 to TRBJ2-1, with a tentative D call TRBD1 (6 bases). V was clipped by 0 bases and J by 2 bases, with 12 bases between them. The germline V gene has CDR1 SGHRS and CDR2 YFSETQ. The CDR3 totals 16 residues.

The V gene is TRBV4-3, the J gene TRBJ1-3; a possible D gene is TRBD1 (6 bases). This CDR3 has 15 residues. V shed 1 base and J shed 0 bases, with 7 bases lying between them. Germline values: CDR1 LGHNA, CDR2 YSLEER. CDR3 coding DNA: TGCGCCAGCAGCCAAGGACAGGCCTCTGGAAACACCATATATTTT. This sequence encodes CASSQGQASGNTIYF.

The J gene is TRBJ2-3, the V gene TRBV4-2; TRBD1 aligns across 7 bases. Germline CDR1 reads LGHNA; CDR2 reads YNFKEQ. Losses at the gene ends were 0 bases for V and 1 base for J; bases not matched to a gene: 1. The CDR3 spans 15 residues. The CDR3 sequence: CASSQEGTGTDTQYF. The CDR3 DNA follows: TGTGCCAGCAGCCAAGAGGGGACAGGCACAGATACGCAGTATTTT.

This clone was recorded only once. The chain carries TRBV7-3 and TRBJ1-1; TRBD1 matches 10 bases. The J segment lost 0 bases and the V segment lost 5 bases, leaving 3 bases of the junction unmatched. CDR1 SGHTA and CDR2 FQGTGA come from the germline V gene. The CDR3 extends over 15 amino acids. Here the CDR3 DNA reads TGTGCCAGCAGCCATGGGACAGGGGTGAACACTGAAGCTTTCTTT. It encodes CASSHGTGVNTEAFF.

V gene TRBV27 combines with J gene TRBJ2-5; D is unresolved. The germline V and J ends were trimmed by 7 bases and 7 bases, with 4 bases remaining between them. This CDR3 region has 9 residues. Germline CDR1 MNHEY, CDR2 SMNVEV (reference sequence). The DNA for the CDR3 is TGTGCCAGCAACGGGACCCAGTACTTC. It specifies CASNGTQYF.

This chain uses TRBV7-2 with TRBJ2-7; weak D call: TRBD1 (5 bases). Germline CDR1 SGHTA, CDR2 FQGNSA. With 5 bases removed from V and 0 bases from J, the gap between germline ends came to 8 bases. This CDR3 has 13 amino acids. The CDR3 region has the DNA TGTGCCAGCAGCCAGGGATCCTCCTACGAGCAGTACTTC. Translated: CASSQGSSYEQYF.

J is TRBJ1-5 and V is TRBV4-2; D is possibly TRBD1 (6 bases). Per germline, CDR1 LGHNA and CDR2 YNFKEQ. The CDR3 extends over 17 amino acids. Deletions cut 0 bases from V and 8 bases from J, with 20 bases between. The CDR3, as DNA: TGTGCCAGCAGCCAAGATTGGGGGGGGCAGGGTCAAAAGCCCCAGCATTTT. This sequence encodes CASSQDWGGQGQKPQHF.

Turning to this clone: This same CDR3 is encoded by further DNA sequences in the sample. The rearrangement uses TRBV9 and TRBJ1-2; 7 positions agree with TRBD1. The CDR3 spans 15 residues. V lost 0 bases, J lost 4 bases, and 6 bases stayed unmatched. The germline CDR1 and CDR2 sequences are SGDLS and YYNGEE. The CDR3 sequence is CASSVERGQGYGYTF. As DNA, the CDR3 is TGTGCCAGCAGCGTAGAGAGGGGGCAAGGCTATGGCTACACCTTC.

This chain joins TRBV5-5 and TRBJ1-1; no firm D call. The V end lost 5 bases, the J end lost 1 base, and 15 bases lay between the germline ends. This CDR3 is built from 15 residues. Germline CDR1 and CDR2: SGHKS and YYEKEE (reference sequence). CDR3 residues: CASRRFTKPNTEAFF. The CDR3 bases are TGTGCCAGCAGACGCTTCACAAAACCGAACACTGAAGCTTTCTTT.

The CDR3 nucleotides read TGCGCCAGCAGCCCAGTGGTCTCGGGCTATGGCTACACCTTC. Residues: CASSPVVSGYGYTF. The chain joins TRBV5-1 to TRBJ1-2; D gene uncertain. V lost 4 bases and J 4 bases, leaving 14 bases between the germline ends. Per the germline V gene, CDR1 is SGHRS and CDR2 is YFSETQ. The CDR3 spans 14 residues.

The chain recombines TRBV5-4 with TRBJ1-2; unclear D gene. CDR3 length equals 13 residues. The germline V gene has CDR1 SGHNT and CDR2 YYREEE (reference sequence). Deletions cut 0 bases from V and 3 bases from J, with 6 bases between. The CDR3, as DNA: TGTGCCAGCAGCTTGGACAGATACTATGGCTACACCTTC. Protein: CASSLDRYYGYTF.

The chain links TRBV25-1 to TRBJ1-1; no clear D gene. Between the trimmed V and J ends, which lost 3 bases and 2 bases, there was a span of 19 bases. The germline V gene encodes CDR1 MGHDK and CDR2 SYGVNS. This CDR3 is 17 amino acids long. CDR3 protein: CASSEGSLPGRNTEAFF. The CDR3 DNA reads TGTGCCAGCAGTGAGGGGAGTTTACCCGGCAGAAACACTGAAGCTTTCTTT.

The rearrangement joins TRBV28 to TRBJ2-5; 9 positions agree with TRBD2. This CDR3 is built from 16 residues. Trimming cost V 2 bases and J 0 bases; bases outside gene matches: 4. From germline, CDR1 is MDHEN and CDR2 SYDVKM. CDR3 DNA: TGTGCCAGCAGTTTAGCGGGGGGGGCCCACCAAGAGACCCAGTACTTC. Encoded protein: CASSLAGGAHQETQYF.

V is TRBV7-2 and J is TRBJ2-7; 9 nucleotides agree with TRBD2. V was pared by 5 bases and J by 0 bases, with 5 bases of the junction left unmatched. The CDR3 consists of 15 residues. Germline V CDR1 and CDR2: SGHTA, FQGNSA. This chain's CDR3 is CASSRLAVVSYEQYF. The CDR3 nucleotides read TGTGCCAGCAGCAGACTAGCGGTCGTCTCCTACGAGCAGTACTTC.

The CDR3 loop reads CASSIRTGGRPNEKLFF. The DNA of the CDR3 is TGTGCCAGTAGTATCCGGACAGGGGGTCGACCTAATGAAAAACTGTTTTTT. V and J are TRBV19 and TRBJ1-4; 10 positions match TRBD1. Losses at the gene ends were 3 bases for V and 3 bases for J; bases not matched to a gene: 7. Germline assignment: CDR1 LNHDA and CDR2 SQIVND (reference sequence). The CDR3 totals 17 residues.

The DNA of the CDR3 is TGCGCCAGCAGCTTACAGGGAAGTACGATGACCGGGGAGCTGTTTTTT. Its translation: CASSLQGSTMTGELFF. The chain employs TRBV5-1 and TRBJ2-2; tentatively, D is TRBD1 (6 bases). Germline CDR1 and CDR2: SGHRS and YFSETQ. The CDR3 totals 16 residues. Deletions cut 2 bases from V and 5 bases from J, with 16 bases between. Using reference TRBV5-1 and TRBJ2-2 for the parts outside the CDR3, the full variable domain is KAGVTQTPRYLIKTRGQQVTLSCSPISGHRSVSWYQQTPGQGLQFLFEYFSETQRNKGNFPGRFSGRQFSNSRSEMNVSTLELGDSALYLCASSLQGSTMTGELFFGEGSRLTVL.

The chain has TRBV5-1 and TRBJ2-2; weak D call: TRBD2 (5 bases). The V gene's germline CDR1 is SGHRS and CDR2 YFSETQ. Deletions cut 0 bases from V and 4 bases from J, with 13 bases between. The CDR3 is made up of 16 amino acids. The CDR3 DNA reads TGCGCCAGCAGCTTGGTATCGGGGTCCGGCACCGGGGAGCTGTTTTTT. Amino acid sequence: CASSLVSGSGTGELFF.

J is TRBJ1-5 and V is TRBV5-6; D perhaps matches TRBD1 (5 bases). This CDR3 region has 15 residues. Germline V gene data show CDR1 as SGHDT and CDR2 as YYEEEE. The V end was cut by 2 bases, the J end by 4 bases, with 13 bases between. The CDR3 reads CASSFLGGSNQPQHF. In nucleotides, the CDR3 is TGTGCCAGCAGCTTTCTTGGGGGGTCGAATCAGCCCCAGCATTTT.

The rearrangement links TRBV5-4 to TRBJ1-2; 7 bases line up with TRBD1. V dropped 4 bases and J dropped 3; count of bases not matched to a gene: 9. The germline gives CDR1 SGHNT, CDR2 YYREEE (reference sequence). The CDR3 has 15 amino acids. The CDR3 nucleotides are TGTGCCAGCAGCAAGGCCGGGACAGCCGACTATGGCTACACCTTC. Protein: CASSKAGTADYGYTF.